This passage covers 26 T cell receptor beta chains from one sample sequenced in a study of PD-1 blockade in classical Hodgkin lymphoma. In every patient, relapse followed autologous stem cell transplantation, while exposure to brentuximab vedotin differed. The method was immunoSEQ multiplex PCR; TCRdb's version includes in-frame clones alone and lacks a portion of them. This sample has around 26,000 clones, with around 80% found just once. The input for sequencing was peripheral blood mononuclear cells (PBMCs), taken before the second cycle of nivolumab. Receptors originate from a human donor with classical Hodgkin lymphoma.

The chain carries TRBV7-9 and TRBJ2-1, with D maybe TRBD2 (6 bases). CDR3 length equals 15 residues. CDR1 and CDR2 (germline): SEHNR, FQNEAQ (reference sequence). Trimming removed 8 bases at V and 3 bases at J, with 17 bases between. This CDR3 is CASAAGRNLYNEQFF. CDR3 nucleotides: TGTGCCAGCGCCGCGGGGCGGAATCTCTACAATGAGCAGTTCTTC.

The sample holds a few counts of this clone. This chain connects TRBV2 to TRBJ2-7; 10 bases are a match to TRBD1. The germline CDR1 and CDR2 sequences are SNHLY and FYNNEI. This CDR3 has 16 amino acids. Losses at the gene ends were 6 bases for V and 1 base for J; bases not matched to a gene: 9. The DNA for the CDR3 is TGTGCCAGCAGGGAACCCCGGACAGGGGGGTCCTACGAGCAGTACTTC. Protein sequence: CASREPRTGGSYEQYF.

The V and J genes are TRBV4-3 and TRBJ2-1, with D possibly being TRBD1 or TRBD2 (6 bases each). Germline CDR1 and CDR2: LGHNA and YSLEER. The CDR3 has 15 residues. V lost 3 bases, J lost 2 bases, and 11 bases lay in between. CDR3 protein: CASSHEGGAYNEQFF. The CDR3 coding sequence is TGCGCCAGCAGCCATGAGGGGGGCGCCTACAATGAGCAGTTCTTC.

V and J are TRBV28 and TRBJ2-4; D unclear. V lost 6 bases to trimming and J lost 9 bases, with 15 bases between them. CDR1 is MDHEN, CDR2 SYDVKM, per germline. This CDR3 is built from 13 residues. The CDR3 region has the DNA TGTGCCAGCAGCCCCTCTACATGGGGCATTCAGTACTTC. It is translated as CASSPSTWGIQYF.

The table lists this clone with a count of one. The V gene is TRBV19, the J gene TRBJ1-5, with D unclear. The germline V and J ends were trimmed by 6 bases and 9 bases, with 12 bases remaining between them. This CDR3 has 12 amino acids. The V gene's germline CDR1 is LNHDA and CDR2 SQIVND (reference sequence). CDR3 sequence reads: CASRTGQRPQHF. Here the CDR3 DNA reads TGTGCCAGTAGAACTGGGCAGAGGCCCCAGCATTTT.

The CDR3 DNA is TGCGCCAGCAGCCAAACGGACAGTCTGGGCAATCAGCCCCAGCATTTT. Its protein product is CASSQTDSLGNQPQHF. V and J are TRBV4-1 and TRBJ1-5, with a possible D match to TRBD1 (6 bases). The germline V gene encodes CDR1 MGHRA and CDR2 YSYEKL. CDR3 size: 16 residues. Trimming shortened V by 2 bases and J by 2 bases, and 13 bases separated the two germline ends.

This clone is a singleton in its sample. This chain connects TRBV7-8 to TRBJ1-4, with D possibly TRBD1 on 5 matching bases. The CDR3 has 15 residues. Trimming removed 5 bases at V and 4 bases at J, with 14 bases between. Germline CDR1 reads SGHVS; CDR2 reads FQNEAQ. CDR3: CASSPRGVGNEKLFF. The CDR3 DNA follows: TGTGCCAGCAGCCCGCGGGGGGTGGGTAATGAAAAACTGTTTTTT.

V and J are TRBV19 and TRBJ1-1; D ambiguous. Deletions cut 4 bases from V and 3 bases from J, with 9 bases between. The germline V gene encodes CDR1 LNHDA and CDR2 SQIVND (reference sequence). The CDR3 is 13 amino acids. Written as DNA, the CDR3 is TGTGCCAGTAGTACCCGGGTCTACACTGAAGCTTTCTTT. This translates into CASSTRVYTEAFF. The full variable domain, rest sourced from reference TRBV19 and TRBJ1-1, is DGGITQSPKYLFRKEGQNVTLSCEQNLNHDAMYWYRQDPGQGLRLIYYSQIVNDFQKGDIAEGYSVSREKKESFPLTVTSAQKNPTAFYLCASSTRVYTEAFFGQGTRLTVV.

This clone has only a few counts. This chain joins TRBV7-2 and TRBJ1-6, with unresolved D. CDR1 is SGHTA and CDR2 is FQGNSA in the germline V gene. The V end lost 4 bases, the J end lost 7 bases, and 2 bases lay between the germline ends. The CDR3 loop spans 11 amino acids. The CDR3: CASSSNSPLHF. The CDR3 DNA is TGTGCCAGCAGCTCGAATTCACCCCTCCACTTT.

The chain carries TRBV7-9 and TRBJ1-1, with D hard to call. V gave up 5 bases and J gave up 2 bases, with 18 bases separating them. CDR1 SEHNR and CDR2 FQNEAQ come from the germline V gene (reference sequence). The CDR3 extends over 16 amino acids. The CDR3, as DNA: TGTGCCAGCAGCCAACTAACCGACCGACGAAACACTGAAGCTTTCTTT. Its translation: CASSQLTDRRNTEAFF.

The gene calls are TRBV28 and TRBJ1-6; D unclear. V was trimmed by 5 bases and J by 10 bases, leaving 9 bases between them. The CDR3 loop spans 12 amino acids. Germline CDR1 and CDR2: MDHEN and SYDVKM. CDR3 in DNA: TGTGCCAGCAGTATGGCCGCGTCACCCCTCCACTTT. Translating gives CASSMAASPLHF.

The chain recombines TRBV27 with TRBJ1-2; possibly TRBD1 for D (5 bases). V dropped 4 bases and J dropped 5 bases, with 11 bases sitting between them. Germline CDR1 is MNHEY and CDR2 is SMNVEV (reference sequence). The length of the CDR3 is 13 residues. CDR3 sequence reads: CASSWGSLYGYTF. The CDR3 bases are TGTGCCAGCAGTTGGGGCTCTCTATATGGCTACACCTTC.

The V call is TRBV28, the J call TRBJ1-2, with D unclear. Germline V lookup: CDR1 MDHEN, CDR2 SYDVKM. V was trimmed by 7 bases and J by 8 bases, leaving 17 bases between them. The length of the CDR3 is 13 residues. CDR3 DNA: TGTGCCAGCATTAGACGGCTTTCGGGCGGCTACACCTTC. Its translation: CASIRRLSGGYTF.

Note on this clone: Other DNA sequences in the sample encode the same CDR3. The chain has TRBV11-2 and TRBJ1-6, with 7 nucleotides matching TRBD1. The junction had 5 bases not matched to a gene; V was cut back by 3 bases and J by 9 bases. The CDR3 consists of 14 residues. Per germline, CDR1 SGHAT and CDR2 FQNNGV. The CDR3 is CASSFPPGGSPLHF. The CDR3, as DNA: TGTGCCAGCAGCTTTCCTCCAGGGGGTTCACCCCTCCACTTT.

This clone was picked up one time. The chain uses TRBV19 and TRBJ1-6; TRBD1 might be the D (5 bases). The CDR3 contains 17 residues. The germline V gene encodes CDR1 LNHDA and CDR2 SQIVND (reference sequence). V lost 5 bases to trimming and J lost 0 bases, with 14 bases between them. The DNA for the CDR3 is TGTGCCAGTAGTCCAAGGGGCAGGAGCTCCTATAATTCACCCCTCCACTTT. This gives the protein CASSPRGRSSYNSPLHF.

The genes are TRBV28 and TRBJ1-5, with 10 bases lining up with TRBD1. Germline loops: CDR1 MDHEN, CDR2 SYDVKM. The junction had 4 bases not matched to a gene; V was cut back by 3 bases and J by 5 bases. The CDR3 contains 15 residues. The CDR3 sequence is CASSFGDRGHQPQHF. The CDR3 nucleotides read TGTGCCAGCAGTTTCGGGGACAGGGGACATCAGCCCCAGCATTTT.

In this sample, this clone is large. The chain recombines TRBV2 with TRBJ2-2, with D perhaps TRBD1 or TRBD2 (5 bases each). Germline CDR1 and CDR2: SNHLY and FYNNEI. V lost 3 bases to trimming and J lost 7 bases, with 12 bases between them. This CDR3 is built from 14 residues. The chain's CDR3 is CASSDRASLGELFF. The DNA for the CDR3 is TGTGCCAGCAGTGACAGGGCTAGCCTCGGGGAGCTGTTTTTT. Full variable domain (outside the CDR3, taken from reference TRBV2 and TRBJ2-2): EPEVTQTPSHQVTQMGQEVILRCVPISNHLYFYWYRQILGQKVEFLVSFYNNEISEKSEIFDDQFSVERPDGSNFTLKIRSTKLEDSAMYFCASSDRASLGELFFGEGSRLTVL.

The chain couples TRBV29-1 to TRBJ2-3, with D possibly called TRBD1 or TRBD2 (5 bases each). There are 14 residues in the CDR3. Germline CDR1 is SQVTM and CDR2 is ANQGSEA. Between the trimmed V and J ends, which lost 6 bases and 2 bases, there was a span of 15 bases. CDR3 sequence: CSVGSRGATDTQYF. The DNA for the CDR3 is TGCAGCGTCGGCTCGAGGGGCGCCACAGATACGCAGTATTTT.

The CDR3 is CASSLKTPGPQETQYF. For the CDR3, the DNA is TGCGCCAGCAGCTTAAAAACGCCGGGTCCACAAGAGACCCAGTACTTC. The chain carries TRBV5-1 and TRBJ2-5; no clear D gene. This CDR3 comprises 16 residues. Trimming stripped 2 bases from V and 2 bases from J, with 16 bases between. In germline, CDR1 is SGHRS, CDR2 YFSETQ.

The rearrangement links TRBV28 to TRBJ2-7; 9 bases map to TRBD1. CDR1 and CDR2 (germline): MDHEN, SYDVKM. CDR3 length: 15 amino acids. V shed 7 bases, J shed 5 bases, and the junction held 12 bases outside the gene matches. Here the CDR3 reads CASITYRGRGNEQYF. The CDR3 DNA reads TGTGCCAGCATTACATACAGGGGGCGCGGGAACGAGCAGTACTTC.

This chain joins TRBV6-1 and TRBJ2-1, with D maybe TRBD2 (7 bases). There are 15 residues in the CDR3. Trimming stripped 4 bases from V and 7 bases from J, with 17 bases between. Germline loops: CDR1 MNHNS, CDR2 SASEGT. CDR3 in DNA: TGTGCCAGCAGTGTTCTGGGGGGGCCAGGGAATGAGCAGTTCTTC. It yields the protein CASSVLGGPGNEQFF.

This sequence joins TRBV7-2 and TRBJ2-1; D assignment may be TRBD1 or TRBD2 (5 bases each). The CDR3 sequence is 15 residues long. Between the trimmed V and J ends, which lost 5 bases and 2 bases, there was a span of 13 bases. CDR1 and CDR2 from the germline V gene are SGHTA and FQGNSA. The CDR3 protein is CASSPVGEPYNEQFF. The CDR3 coding sequence is TGTGCCAGCAGCCCCGTGGGGGAGCCCTACAATGAGCAGTTCTTC.

The chain links TRBV7-9 to TRBJ1-2; D is unresolved. Trimming shortened V by 1 base and J by 8 bases, and 20 bases separated the two germline ends. This CDR3 is 16 amino acids long. Germline loops: CDR1 SEHNR, CDR2 FQNEAQ (reference sequence). The CDR3 DNA sequence: TGTGCCAGCAGCTTAGGTACCAGCCCCTTCCCGAACGGCTACACCTTC. Translated, it gives CASSLGTSPFPNGYTF. Complete variable domain (other parts from reference TRBV7-9 and TRBJ1-2): DTGVSQNPRHKITKRGQNVTFRCDPISEHNRLYWYRQTLGQGPEFLTYFQNEAQLEKSRLLSDRFSAERPKGSFSTLEIQRTEQGDSAMYLCASSLGTSPFPNGYTFGSGTRLTVV.

The chain carries TRBV12-5 and TRBJ1-2; a weak D match, TRBD1 (5 bases). The CDR3 consists of 17 residues. Trimming removed 6 bases at V and 8 bases at J, with 28 bases between. Per germline, CDR1 LGHNT and CDR2 FRNRAP. CDR3 bases: TGTGCTAGTGGCCTTACATTTACAACCGGGACTGCCCGGGGCTACACCTTC. Its translation is CASGLTFTTGTARGYTF. Full variable domain (rest looked up from reference TRBV12-5 and TRBJ1-2): DARVTQTPRHKVTEMGQEVTMRCQPILGHNTVFWYRQTMMQGLELLAYFRNRAPLDDSGMPKDRFSAEMPDATLATLKIQPSEPRDSAVYFCASGLTFTTGTARGYTFGSGTRLTVV.

The V call is TRBV27, the J call TRBJ1-1; maybe TRBD1 (5 bases). CDR1 and CDR2 (germline): MNHEY, SMNVEV (reference sequence). V lost 6 bases and J 9 bases, leaving 17 bases between the germline ends. This CDR3 comprises 13 residues. In DNA form, the CDR3 reads TGTGCCAGCAGCCTAGGAGGCAGGGAGCAAGCTTTCTTT. It codes for CASSLGGREQAFF.

This clone was recorded once. The chain has TRBV30 and TRBJ2-1; D gene uncertain. Trimming shortened V by 3 bases and J by 3 bases, and 12 bases separated the two germline ends. From germline, CDR1 is GTSNPN and CDR2 SVGIG (reference sequence). This CDR3 comprises 14 residues. In nucleotides, the CDR3 is TGTGCCTGGAGCGCCGGCGCCCTCTACAATGAGCAGTTCTTC. Protein: CAWSAGALYNEQFF.